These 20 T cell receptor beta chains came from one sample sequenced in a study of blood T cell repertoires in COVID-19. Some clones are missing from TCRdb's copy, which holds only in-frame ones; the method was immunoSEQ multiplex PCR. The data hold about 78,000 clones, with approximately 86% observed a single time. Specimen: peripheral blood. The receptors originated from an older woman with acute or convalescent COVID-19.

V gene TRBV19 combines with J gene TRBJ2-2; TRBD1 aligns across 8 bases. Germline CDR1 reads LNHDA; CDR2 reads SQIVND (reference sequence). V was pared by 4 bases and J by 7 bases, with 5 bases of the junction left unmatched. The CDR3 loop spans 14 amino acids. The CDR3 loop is CASSTQGAGGELFF. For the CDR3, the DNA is TGTGCCAGTAGTACCCAGGGGGCAGGCGGGGAGCTGTTTTTT.

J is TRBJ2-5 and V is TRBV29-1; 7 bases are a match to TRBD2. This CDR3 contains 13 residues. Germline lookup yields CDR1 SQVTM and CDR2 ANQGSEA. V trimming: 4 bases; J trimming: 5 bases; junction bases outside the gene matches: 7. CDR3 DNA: TGCAGCGTTGCAAGCGGGACGGGTGAGACCCAGTACTTC. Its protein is CSVASGTGETQYF.

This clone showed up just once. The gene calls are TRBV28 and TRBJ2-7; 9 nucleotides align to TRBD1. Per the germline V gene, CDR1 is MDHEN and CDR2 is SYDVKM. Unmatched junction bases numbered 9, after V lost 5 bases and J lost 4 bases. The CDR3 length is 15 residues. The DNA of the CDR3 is TGTGCCAGCAGTCAATCGGGACAGGGAGGGTACGAGCAGTACTTC. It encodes CASSQSGQGGYEQYF.

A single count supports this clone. CDR3 sequence reads: CASSKGRTGGETQYF. DNA for the CDR3: TGTGCCAGCAGCAAAGGCCGGACAGGGGGTGAGACCCAGTACTTC. The rearrangement links TRBV11-3 to TRBJ2-5, with TRBD1 matching 10 bases. V dropped 5 bases and J dropped 5; count of bases not matched to a gene: 8. In germline, CDR1 is SGHNT, CDR2 YENEEA. The CDR3 spans 15 residues.

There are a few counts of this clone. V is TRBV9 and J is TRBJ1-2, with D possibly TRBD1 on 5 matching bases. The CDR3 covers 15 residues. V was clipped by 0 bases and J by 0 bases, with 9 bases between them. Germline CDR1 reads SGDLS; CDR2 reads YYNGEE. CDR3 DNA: TGTGCCAGCAGCGTAGGGGGCACTTCTAACTATGGCTACACCTTC. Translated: CASSVGGTSNYGYTF.

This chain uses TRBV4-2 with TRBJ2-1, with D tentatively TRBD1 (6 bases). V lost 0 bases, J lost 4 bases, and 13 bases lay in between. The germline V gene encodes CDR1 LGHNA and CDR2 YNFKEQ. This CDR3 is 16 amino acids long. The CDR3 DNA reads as TGTGCCAGCAGCCAAGATCGGGTGGACAGTTACAATGAGCAGTTCTTC. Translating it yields CASSQDRVDSYNEQFF.

The CDR3 DNA follows: TGTGCCTGGAGTACAGGGGCCGGTTGGACTGAAGCTTTCTTT. It translates to CAWSTGAGWTEAFF. This chain links TRBV30 with TRBJ1-1; 7 bases fit TRBD1. Germline V gives CDR1 GTSNPN, CDR2 SVGIG (reference sequence). The V segment lost 2 bases and the J segment 5 bases; nucleotides outside the gene matches: 8. There are 14 residues in the CDR3.

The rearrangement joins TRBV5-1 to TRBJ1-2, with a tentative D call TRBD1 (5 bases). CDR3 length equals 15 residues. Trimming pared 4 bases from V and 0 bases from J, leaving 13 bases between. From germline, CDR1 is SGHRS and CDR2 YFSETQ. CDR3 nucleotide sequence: TGCGCCAGCAGCCCGGTGGGACTGACTAACTATGGCTACACCTTC. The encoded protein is CASSPVGLTNYGYTF.

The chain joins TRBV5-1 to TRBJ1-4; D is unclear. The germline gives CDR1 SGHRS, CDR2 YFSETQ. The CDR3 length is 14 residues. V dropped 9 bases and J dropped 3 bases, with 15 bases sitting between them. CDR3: CATRRGEANEKLFF. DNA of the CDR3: TGCGCCACCCGGCGCGGGGAGGCTAATGAAAAACTGTTTTTT.

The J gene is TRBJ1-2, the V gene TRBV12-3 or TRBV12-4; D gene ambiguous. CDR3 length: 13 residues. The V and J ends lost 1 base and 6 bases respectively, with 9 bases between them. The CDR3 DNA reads TGTGCCAGCAGTTTAGGACACGGTGATGGCTACACCTTC. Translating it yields CASSLGHGDGYTF.

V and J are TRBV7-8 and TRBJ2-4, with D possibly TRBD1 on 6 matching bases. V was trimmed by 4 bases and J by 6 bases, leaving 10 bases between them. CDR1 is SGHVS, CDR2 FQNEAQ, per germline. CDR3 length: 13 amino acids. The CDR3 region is CASSSRQANIQYF. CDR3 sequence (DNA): TGTGCCAGCAGCTCCCGACAGGCAAACATTCAGTACTTC.

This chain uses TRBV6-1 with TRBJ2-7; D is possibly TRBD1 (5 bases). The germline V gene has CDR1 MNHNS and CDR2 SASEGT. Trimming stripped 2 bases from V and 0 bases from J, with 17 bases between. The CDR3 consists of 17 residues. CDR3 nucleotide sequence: TGTGCCAGCAGTGAAAGAGCCGAGACAGCGATCTCCTACGAGCAGTACTTC. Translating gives CASSERAETAISYEQYF.

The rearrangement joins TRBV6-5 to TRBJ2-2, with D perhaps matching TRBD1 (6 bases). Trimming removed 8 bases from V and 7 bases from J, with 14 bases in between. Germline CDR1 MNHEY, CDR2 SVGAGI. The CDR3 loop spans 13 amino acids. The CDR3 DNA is TGTGCCAGCCGTCTCAACAGGGACGGGGAGCTGTTTTTT. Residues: CASRLNRDGELFF.

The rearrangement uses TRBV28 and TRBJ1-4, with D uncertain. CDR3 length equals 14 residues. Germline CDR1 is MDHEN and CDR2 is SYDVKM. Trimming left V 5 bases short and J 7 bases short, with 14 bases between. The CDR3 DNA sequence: TGTGCCAGCAGTGCTGGCGGGTGGGGTGAAAAACTGTTTTTT. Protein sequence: CASSAGGWGEKLFF. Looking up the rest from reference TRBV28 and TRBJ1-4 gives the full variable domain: DVKVTQSSRYLVKRTGEKVFLECVQDMDHENMFWYRQDPGLGLRLIYFSYDVKMKEKGDIPEGYSVSREKKERFSLILESASTNQTSMYLCASSAGGWGEKLFFGSGTQLSVL.

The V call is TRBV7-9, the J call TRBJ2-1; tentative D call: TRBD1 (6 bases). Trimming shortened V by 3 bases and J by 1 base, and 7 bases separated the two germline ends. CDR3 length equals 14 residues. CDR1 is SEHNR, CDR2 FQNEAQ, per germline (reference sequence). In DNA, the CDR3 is TGTGCCAGCAGCTTTACAGGGTCCTACAATGAGCAGTTCTTC. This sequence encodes CASSFTGSYNEQFF.

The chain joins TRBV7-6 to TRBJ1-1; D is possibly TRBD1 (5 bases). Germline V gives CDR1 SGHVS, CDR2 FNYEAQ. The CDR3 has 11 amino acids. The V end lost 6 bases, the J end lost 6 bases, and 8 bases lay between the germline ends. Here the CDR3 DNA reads TGTGCCAGCAGTCAGGGATCTGAAGCTTTCTTT. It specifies CASSQGSEAFF.

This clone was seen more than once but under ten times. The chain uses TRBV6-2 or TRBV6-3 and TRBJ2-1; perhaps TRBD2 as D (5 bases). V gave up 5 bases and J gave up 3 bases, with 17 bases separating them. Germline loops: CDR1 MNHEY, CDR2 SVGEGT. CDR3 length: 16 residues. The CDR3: CASSASGILVYNEQFF. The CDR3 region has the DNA TGTGCCAGCAGTGCATCCGGGATACTAGTCTACAATGAGCAGTTCTTC.

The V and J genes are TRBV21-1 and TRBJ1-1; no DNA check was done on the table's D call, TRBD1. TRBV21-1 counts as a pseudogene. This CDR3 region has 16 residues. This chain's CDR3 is CASSTASRDRGSEAFF. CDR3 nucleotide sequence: TGTGCCAGCAGCACGGCTAGCCGGGACAGGGGGTCTGAAGCTTTCTTT.

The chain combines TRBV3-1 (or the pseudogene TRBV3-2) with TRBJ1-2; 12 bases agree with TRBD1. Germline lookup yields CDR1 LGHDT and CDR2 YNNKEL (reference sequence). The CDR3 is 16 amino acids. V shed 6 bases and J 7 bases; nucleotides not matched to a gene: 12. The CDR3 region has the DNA TGTGCCAGCAGTGCCGGGACAGGGGGCGGTCGACGTGGCTACACCTTC. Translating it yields CASSAGTGGGRRGYTF.

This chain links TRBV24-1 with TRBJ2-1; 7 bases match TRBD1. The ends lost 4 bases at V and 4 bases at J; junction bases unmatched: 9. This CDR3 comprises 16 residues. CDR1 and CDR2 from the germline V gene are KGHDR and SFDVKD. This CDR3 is CATSDPDRVAYNEQFF. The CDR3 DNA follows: TGTGCCACCAGTGACCCAGACAGGGTAGCTTACAATGAGCAGTTCTTC.